This paragraph reports one T cell receptor beta chain. The data were obtained in a study of blood T cell repertoires in COVID-19. About the study: PBMCs, B-cell-depleted T cells, or T cells provided the cDNA or gDNA that made up the material.

Original data processing: Amplification of reference gene primers provided the estimated nucleated cell counts. Sequencing was performed with immunoSEQ multiplex PCR; in TCRdb, only in-frame clones are kept and a portion is missing. V and J calls and clone size are as listed in that table; D and trimming were resolved from the DNA. This repertoire shows fewer than 60,000 clones, approximately 78% found once; its top ten account for about 30%. It was during active infection that Seattle patients were enrolled and then longitudinally followed. The sample consisted of peripheral blood. The clonotype comes from a man between 60 and 75 years old with COVID-19, enrolled during active disease.

DNA for the CDR3: TGCGCCAGCAGCCTAACAGGGGCTGCGAACACTGAAGCTTTCTTT. Protein product: CASSLTGAANTEAFF. The genes are TRBV5-1 and TRBJ1-1; 7 bases line up with TRBD1. Germline loops: CDR1 SGHRS, CDR2 YFSETQ. J was trimmed by 1 base and V by 4 bases; bases with no gene match: 7. This CDR3 has 15 amino acids. The entire variable domain, with the rest obtained from reference TRBV5-1 and TRBJ1-1, is as follows: KAGVTQTPRYLIKTRGQQVTLSCSPISGHRSVSWYQQTPGQGLQFLFEYFSETQRNKGNFPGRFSGRQFSNSRSEMNVSTLELGDSALYLCASSLTGAANTEAFFGQGTRLTVV.